The next 12 T cell receptor beta chains were all read from a single sample in a study of graft-versus-host responses after intestinal transplantation. Libraries were prepared by immunoSEQ multiplex PCR; TCRdb keeps only in-frame clonotypes and omits some of them. The sample comprises approximately 21,000 clones, around 54% of which are singletons, and approximately 1% rests with the top ten. Sample: alloreactive CD4+ T cells from a mixed lymphocyte reaction culture, taken before intestinal transplant. Subset of the sample: CFSE-low proliferating T cells sorted from approximately 6-day pre-transplant mixed lymphocyte reaction (GvH or HvG direction). The receptors were sampled from a human patient who received an intestinal transplant.

V is TRBV30 and J is TRBJ1-4; TRBD1 might be the D (6 bases). V gave up 1 base and J gave up 7 bases, with 16 bases separating them. CDR3 length equals 15 residues. CDR1 GTSNPN and CDR2 SVGIG come from the germline V gene (reference sequence). CDR3 coding DNA: TGTGCCTGGAGTGCAAGTTGGGGGCATGGTGAAAAACTGTTTTTT. Residues: CAWSASWGHGEKLFF.

The gene calls are TRBV28 and TRBJ1-2; no reliable D call. Germline V gene data show CDR1 as MDHEN and CDR2 as SYDVKM. V lost 6 bases, J lost 4 bases, and 15 bases lay in between. This CDR3 is built from 14 residues. CDR3 residues: CASSSTAPGYGYTF. For the CDR3, the DNA is TGTGCCAGCAGCTCGACTGCCCCTGGCTATGGCTACACCTTC.

The chain combines TRBV27 with TRBJ1-5; D ambiguous. The CDR3 length is 16 residues. From germline, CDR1 is MNHEY and CDR2 SMNVEV (reference sequence). V lost 1 base, J lost 7 bases, and 17 bases lay in between. CDR3 residues: CASSLWASGSVQPQHF. The CDR3 DNA is TGTGCCAGCAGTTTATGGGCCAGTGGATCGGTACAGCCCCAGCATTTT.

This clone was seen a handful of times. This rearrangement joins TRBV27 to TRBJ1-2; TRBD1 might be the D (6 bases). Germline V lookup: CDR1 MNHEY, CDR2 SMNVEV (reference sequence). V lost 0 bases and J lost 4, with 12 bases in between. The CDR3 is made up of 15 amino acids. CDR3 nucleotide sequence: TGTGCCAGCAGTTTATCGTCCGGGGGGCCCTATGGCTACACCTTC. Translating gives CASSLSSGGPYGYTF.

The chain couples TRBV7-2 to TRBJ2-1; 7 nucleotides align to TRBD1. J lost 5 bases, V lost 2 bases, and 6 bases had no gene match. The CDR3 has 15 residues. From germline, CDR1 is SGHTA and CDR2 FQGNSA. The CDR3 spells CASSLRGTDDNEQFF. CDR3 bases: TGTGCCAGCAGCTTAAGGGGGACAGACGACAATGAGCAGTTCTTC.

This chain uses TRBV16 with TRBJ1-2, with D possibly being TRBD1 (6 bases). Germline CDR1 is KGHSY and CDR2 is FQNENV. The CDR3 has 14 residues. The ends were cut back, 0 bases at V and 3 bases at J, with 8 bases in the middle. In nucleotides, the CDR3 is TGTGCCAGCAGCCAATCCGCAGGGGACTATGGCTACACCTTC. This codes for CASSQSAGDYGYTF.

This sequence joins TRBV19 and TRBJ1-5; D uncertain. Trimming left V 3 bases short and J 1 base short, with 13 bases between. CDR1 is LNHDA, CDR2 SQIVND, per germline (reference sequence). This CDR3 region has 16 residues. The CDR3 DNA reads TGTGCCAGTAGTATCTTGGGAGCACGAAGCAATCAGCCCCAGCATTTT. Encoded protein: CASSILGARSNQPQHF. The whole variable domain, filled in from reference TRBV19 and TRBJ1-5, reads DGGITQSPKYLFRKEGQNVTLSCEQNLNHDAMYWYRQDPGQGLRLIYYSQIVNDFQKGDIAEGYSVSREKKESFPLTVTSAQKNPTAFYLCASSILGARSNQPQHFGDGTRLSIL.

This clone was seen a few times. This rearrangement joins TRBV18 to TRBJ1-4; the D gene is possibly TRBD1 (6 bases). This CDR3 region has 13 residues. The V end was cut by 5 bases, the J end by 7 bases, with 11 bases between. Germline CDR1 and CDR2: KGHSH and LQKENI. The CDR3 DNA sequence: TGTGCCAGCTCATCCCGGGACACTGAAAAACTGTTTTTT. It specifies CASSSRDTEKLFF.

This clone occurred a few times. V gene TRBV4-3 combines with J gene TRBJ2-7; tentatively, D is TRBD1 (6 bases). The CDR3 totals 14 residues. V lost 1 base and J lost 4, with 11 bases in between. Per germline, CDR1 LGHNA and CDR2 YSLEER. The CDR3 DNA reads as TGCGCCAGCAGCCAAGCTACAGGGCAGTACGAGCAGTACTTC. Its translation: CASSQATGQYEQYF.

The chain combines TRBV7-9 with TRBJ2-1, with 7 nucleotides matching TRBD2. The CDR3 extends over 15 amino acids. CDR1 and CDR2 from the germline V gene are SEHNR and FQNEAQ (reference sequence). Trimming removed 5 bases from V and 0 bases from J; junction bases left unmatched: 4. CDR3 sequence: CASSPRGSSYNEQFF. Written as DNA, the CDR3 is TGTGCCAGCAGCCCGCGGGGGAGCTCCTACAATGAGCAGTTCTTC.

The chain recombines TRBV7-8 with TRBJ2-4, with D perhaps TRBD1 (5 bases). V was pared by 1 base and J by 6 bases, with 19 bases between. The CDR3 runs 17 residues. The germline V gene encodes CDR1 SGHVS and CDR2 FQNEAQ. This CDR3 reads CASSLDRWAQGLNIQYF. In DNA form, the CDR3 reads TGTGCCAGCAGCTTAGATAGGTGGGCGCAGGGTCTAAACATTCAGTACTTC.

This clone was seen a handful of times. For the CDR3, the DNA is TGTGCCAGCTTCCGGACAGGTTGGTTGTACGAGCAGTACTTC. Residues: CASFRTGWLYEQYF. The genes are TRBV5-6 and TRBJ2-7; 7 bases align to TRBD1. The CDR3 contains 14 residues. CDR1 is SGHDT and CDR2 is YYEEEE in the germline V gene. Trimming at V came to 7 bases and at J to 4 bases, leaving 11 bases not matched to a gene. The full variable domain, in which reference TRBV5-6 and TRBJ2-7 provide the parts outside the CDR3, is DAGVTQSPTHLIKTRGQQVTLRCSPKSGHDTVSWYQQALGQGPQFIFQYYEEEERQRGNFPDRFSGHQFPNYSSELNVNALLLGDSALYLCASFRTGWLYEQYFGPGTRLTVT.